This TCR beta chain was sequenced for a study of shared clonotypes between healthy human individuals. Naive CD8 isolation took CD45RO-negative cells positively selected for CCR7 and excluded terminally differentiated effector memory CD45RA+ cells. Germline V gene lookup returns CDR1 MGHDK and CDR2 SYGVNS. Trimming left V 0 bases short and J 5 bases short, with 14 bases between. This CDR3 has 15 residues. Deep was the level at which the assay was run. Splitting of each subset's genomic DNA was done evenly across several immunoSEQ plates. The table came from immunoSEQ multiplex PCR; TCRdb's copy has only in-frame clones and leaves some out. The sample shows some 2 million clones, about 95% of them seen only once.

The receptor was isolated from a man aged 18-30 years in good health. Specimen: naive CD8+ T cells sorted from blood. V usage is TRBV25-1 and J usage is TRBJ2-7, with D unclear. As DNA, the CDR3 is TGTGCCAGCAGTGAATATATTCTGGGGTTAGACGAGCAGTACTTC. Encoded protein: CASSEYILGLDEQYF.